The T cell receptor (beta chain) under discussion was sequenced for a study of cytomegalovirus exposure and HLA in healthy donors. Overall study context: Findings of an earlier analysis included about 120 million unique TCR beta sequences from around 180 million T cells. Study-level results: A list of approximately 160 TCR beta chains associated with cytomegalovirus was given. Another analysis was done later, and it associated 16,951 TCR beta sequences with HLA alleles at 0.05 false discovery rate. TCR beta V- and J-gene trimming, according to a later analysis, was linked to a missense DCLRE1C variant.

V lost 6 bases, J lost 4 bases, and 14 bases lay in between. Germline V gives CDR1 SNHLY, CDR2 FYNNEI. The CDR3 runs to 14 residues. Turning to this clone: Its matching antigen is unknown.

13 Jbeta primers and 60 Vbeta primers were used for the PCR. Profiling relied on immunoSEQ multiplex PCR, and the TCRdb table lists in-frame clones only, not all of them. This table holds 140,000 to 150,000 clones, 60% to 85% found once. The TCR sequence derives from a man aged 25 to 40 in good health and CMV-seronegative. The V call is TRBV2, the J call TRBJ2-3, with TRBD2 as a possible D gene (6 bases). Input material: PBMCs. CDR3 DNA: TGTGCCAGCAGGGACTATGTGGGGGCAGATACGCAGTATTTT. This translates into CASRDYVGADTQYF.